This passage covers 22 T cell receptor beta chains from one sample sequenced in a study of cytomegalovirus exposure and HLA in healthy donors (dated by TCRdb to about 2017). The method was the immunoSEQ multiplex PCR assay. The multiplex PCR relied on a mix of 60 forward primers for TCR Vbeta segments and 13 reverse primers for TCR Jbeta segments. What TCRdb holds here is the immuneACCESS table cut down to in-frame rearrangements. Part of the clones is not present; checked against another copy, under half of the missing clones reflect an unresolved V gene, and the others are unexplained. Counted in this sample were 150,000 to 200,000 clones; roughly 78% of them appeared once. The biggest ten clones account for roughly an eighth of the sample. Sequenced material: PBMCs. The receptor source for this set is a woman aged 45-59 years in good health and CMV-seropositive.

The chain joins TRBV6-1 to TRBJ1-1; TRBD1 matches 7 bases. Germline assignment: CDR1 MNHNS and CDR2 SASEGT. The CDR3 length is 13 residues. The V gene end was trimmed by 5 bases and the J gene end by 2 bases; junction bases not matched to a gene: 2. The CDR3 sequence is CASSNRGNTEAFF. The CDR3 coding sequence is TGTGCCAGCAGTAACAGGGGAAACACTGAAGCTTTCTTT.

The chain links TRBV23-1 to TRBJ1-1; 7 bases match TRBD1. TRBV23-1 is an open reading frame whose function is uncertain. The CDR3 loop spans 15 amino acids. The ends lost 4 bases at V and 8 bases at J; junction bases unmatched: 13. CDR3 sequence: CASSRTADRKKEAFF. CDR3 DNA: TGCGCCAGCAGTCGAACCGCGGACAGGAAAAAGGAAGCTTTCTTT.

Written as DNA, the CDR3 is TGTGCCAGCAGTCGGGAAGATACGCAGTATTTT. Encoded protein: CASSREDTQYF. This chain links TRBV6-5 with TRBJ2-3; D possibly corresponds to TRBD2 (5 bases). The CDR3 length is 11 residues. V was trimmed by 5 bases and J by 5 bases, leaving 5 bases between them. Per germline, CDR1 MNHEY and CDR2 SVGAGI.

The rearrangement links TRBV4-2 to TRBJ1-4, with TRBD1 matching over 9 bases. Germline V gene sequence: CDR1 LGHNA, CDR2 YNFKEQ. This CDR3 region has 15 residues. Trimming at V came to 5 bases and at J to 7 bases, leaving 8 bases not matched to a gene. CDR3 in amino acids: CASSGTGTGTEKLFF. Here the CDR3 DNA reads TGTGCCAGCAGCGGGACCGGGACAGGGACTGAAAAACTGTTTTTT.

This clone was found once. V is TRBV12-5 and J is TRBJ2-7; D call uncertain. V was pared by 4 bases and J by 6 bases, with 16 bases between. The CDR3 loop spans 14 amino acids. The germline V gene has CDR1 LGHNT and CDR2 FRNRAP. The chain's CDR3 is CASGSQLFGLEQYF. CDR3 sequence (DNA): TGTGCTAGTGGTTCCCAATTGTTCGGTCTCGAGCAGTACTTC.

The J gene is TRBJ2-7, the V gene TRBV5-8; D possibly corresponds to TRBD1 (6 bases). V was shortened by 4 bases and J by 0 bases, with 11 bases between the two germline ends. This CDR3 contains 14 residues. Germline CDR1 reads SGHTS; CDR2 reads YDEGEE. The CDR3 is CASSLGAGSYEQYF. The CDR3 bases are TGTGCCAGCAGCCTGGGGGCAGGCTCCTACGAGCAGTACTTC.

In this sample, this clone turned up once. V gene TRBV2 combines with J gene TRBJ2-1; 8 positions match TRBD1. The germline V gene has CDR1 SNHLY and CDR2 FYNNEI. The CDR3 extends over 14 amino acids. V gave up 8 bases and J gave up 5 bases; unmatched junction bases: 8. The chain's CDR3 is CASVRQGAHNEQFF. In DNA, the CDR3 is TGTGCCAGCGTCCGGCAGGGGGCCCACAATGAGCAGTTCTTC.

Here the CDR3 reads CASSFPRGTSAYNEQFF. The CDR3 region has the DNA TGTGCCAGCAGCTTCCCAAGAGGGACTAGCGCGTACAATGAGCAGTTCTTC. J is TRBJ2-1 and V is TRBV7-9; TRBD2 agrees at 10 bases. This CDR3 comprises 17 residues. The V segment lost 3 bases and the J segment 4 bases; nucleotides outside the gene matches: 9. The V gene's germline CDR1 is SEHNR and CDR2 FQNEAQ (reference sequence). Variable domain in full (rest from reference TRBV7-9 and TRBJ2-1): DTGVSQNPRHKITKRGQNVTFRCDPISEHNRLYWYRQTLGQGPEFLTYFQNEAQLEKSRLLSDRFSAERPKGSFSTLEIQRTEQGDSAMYLCASSFPRGTSAYNEQFFGPGTRLTVL.

Only a few counts were recorded for this clone. J is TRBJ2-2 and V is TRBV5-1; 7 bases align to TRBD1. V trimming: 0 bases; J trimming: 4 bases; junction bases outside the gene matches: 3. The germline gives CDR1 SGHRS, CDR2 YFSETQ. The CDR3 consists of 15 residues. DNA for the CDR3: TGCGCCAGCAGCTTGGCACAGGGGAGCACCGGGGAGCTGTTTTTT. This codes for CASSLAQGSTGELFF.

This chain uses TRBV11-3 with TRBJ1-1; 7 bases agree with TRBD1. This CDR3 contains 13 residues. V was pared by 6 bases and J by 3 bases, with 4 bases of the junction left unmatched. CDR1 is SGHNT, CDR2 YENEEA, per germline. The CDR3 spells CASSQGGDTEAFF. The DNA of the CDR3 is TGTGCCAGCAGTCAGGGGGGTGACACTGAAGCTTTCTTT.

The genes are TRBV7-8 and TRBJ2-1, with a weak D call TRBD2 (5 bases). This CDR3 region has 15 residues. The germline gives CDR1 SGHVS, CDR2 FQNEAQ. V gave up 5 bases and J gave up 8 bases, with 19 bases separating them. The CDR3 nucleotides read TGTGCCAGCAGCCAGTGGCCGCTTAGCGTCTATGAGCAGTTCTTC. Protein: CASSQWPLSVYEQFF. The variable domain in full, with the rest retrieved from reference TRBV7-8 and TRBJ2-1, is GAGVSQSPRYKVAKRGQDVALRCDPISGHVSLFWYQQALGQGPEFLTYFQNEAQLDKSGLPSDRFFAERPEGSVSTLKIQRTQQEDSAVYLCASSQWPLSVYEQFFGPGTRLTVL.

This rearrangement joins TRBV7-3 to TRBJ2-2; 12 nucleotides line up with TRBD1. Per germline, CDR1 SGHTA and CDR2 FQGTGA. The V and J ends lost 5 bases and 7 bases, in that order; junction bases with no gene match: 5. This CDR3 contains 15 residues. CDR3 region: CASSLGQGAVGELFF. CDR3 coding DNA: TGTGCCAGCAGCCTGGGACAGGGGGCGGTCGGGGAGCTGTTTTTT.

This rearrangement joins TRBV5-8 to TRBJ2-5; perhaps TRBD2 as D (6 bases). Germline V gives CDR1 SGHTS, CDR2 YDEGEE. The CDR3 contains 15 residues. V dropped 6 bases and J dropped 3 bases, with 18 bases sitting between them. The CDR3 is CASTLAGLGKETQYF. The CDR3, as DNA: TGTGCCAGCACTCTGGCGGGGCTGGGGAAAGAGACCCAGTACTTC. The full variable domain, completed using reference TRBV5-8 and TRBJ2-5, is EAGVTQSPTHLIKTRGQQATLRCSPISGHTSVYWYQQALGLGLQFLLWYDEGEERNRGNFPPRFSGRQFPNYSSELNVNALELEDSALYLCASTLAGLGKETQYFGPGTRLLVL.

This chain joins TRBV11-2 and TRBJ1-2; 8 nucleotides match TRBD1. V lost 0 bases, J lost 7 bases, and 1 base stayed unmatched. The CDR3 contains 13 residues. From germline, CDR1 is SGHAT and CDR2 FQNNGV. The CDR3 DNA follows: TGTGCCAGCAGCTTAGAGACAGGGGTTGGCTACACCTTC. Translating it yields CASSLETGVGYTF.

V is TRBV5-4 and J is TRBJ2-1; 9 positions match TRBD1. J lost 10 bases, V lost 6 bases, and 2 bases had no gene match. This CDR3 is built from 11 residues. Germline V lookup: CDR1 SGHNT, CDR2 YYREEE (reference sequence). The DNA for the CDR3 is TGTGCCAGCATCACAGGGGGCGAGCAGTTCTTC. The encoded protein is CASITGGEQFF.

The J gene is TRBJ2-5, the V gene TRBV6-1; D gene ambiguous. The CDR3 contains 12 residues. Germline assignment: CDR1 MNHNS and CDR2 SASEGT. Deletions cut 4 bases from V and 9 bases from J, with 12 bases between. The CDR3 reads CASSAMETSQYF. CDR3 nucleotides: TGTGCCAGCAGTGCCATGGAGACGTCCCAGTACTTC.

The chain carries TRBV20-1 and TRBJ1-1; a possible D gene is TRBD1 (5 bases). Germline CDR1 DFQATT, CDR2 SNEGSKA (reference sequence). The CDR3 contains 10 residues. V gave up 6 bases and J gave up 7 bases, with 9 bases separating them. The CDR3 DNA is TGCAGTGCCAAGGACAATGAAGCTTTCTTT. Its translation: CSAKDNEAFF.

The rearrangement links TRBV19 to TRBJ2-2, with no clear D. Germline CDR1 and CDR2: LNHDA and SQIVND (reference sequence). CDR3 size: 14 residues. The germline V and J ends were trimmed by 0 bases and 5 bases, with 7 bases remaining between them. The CDR3 protein is CASSIDTETGELFF. The CDR3 nucleotides are TGTGCCAGTAGTATAGACACGGAGACCGGGGAGCTGTTTTTT.

The chain combines TRBV6-6 with TRBJ1-2, with 12 bases fitting TRBD1. The CDR3 is 16 amino acids. Germline lookup yields CDR1 MNHNY and CDR2 SVGAGI (reference sequence). V lost 0 bases to trimming and J lost 8 bases; unmatched junction nucleotides: 7. CDR3 protein: CASSYSRGQGARGYTF. The DNA of the CDR3 is TGTGCCAGCAGTTACTCGAGGGGACAGGGGGCGAGGGGCTACACCTTC.

The chain links TRBV7-9 to TRBJ1-1; a possible D gene is TRBD1 (6 bases). Between the trimmed V and J ends, which lost 4 bases and 0 bases, there was a span of 15 bases. This CDR3 region has 16 residues. The germline V gene encodes CDR1 SEHNR and CDR2 FQNEAQ (reference sequence). CDR3 in DNA: TGTGCCAGCAGCTCCTTGGGAGGGGGACTGAACACTGAAGCTTTCTTT. Amino acid sequence: CASSSLGGGLNTEAFF.

The table lists this clone with a few counts. The chain recombines TRBV7-2 with TRBJ2-5; D gene unclear. The CDR3 totals 16 residues. V lost 1 base and J lost 2, with 14 bases in between. In germline, CDR1 is SGHTA, CDR2 FQGNSA. CDR3 nucleotides: TGTGCCAGCAGCTTAGTCAGTTCCCCTCTTCAAGAGACCCAGTACTTC. Protein sequence: CASSLVSSPLQETQYF. Variable domain in full (rest from reference TRBV7-2 and TRBJ2-5): GAGVSQSPSNKVTEKGKDVELRCDPISGHTALYWYRQSLGQGLEFLIYFQGNSAPDKSGLPSDRFSAERTGGSVSTLTIQRTQQEDSAVYLCASSLVSSPLQETQYFGPGTRLLVL.

V is TRBV9 and J is TRBJ2-1; 8 positions match TRBD2. V gave up 4 bases and J gave up 6 bases; unmatched junction bases: 9. The CDR3 runs 15 residues. Germline CDR1 SGDLS, CDR2 YYNGEE. The CDR3 DNA follows: TGTGCCAGCAGCCGATCGGGGGGGCCGCGCAATGAGCAGTTCTTC. The encoded protein is CASSRSGGPRNEQFF.